Each of the 17 T cell receptor beta chains below was sequenced from the same sample in a study of shared T cell receptors in the human thymus. TCRdb's copy holds only in-frame clones and misses some; the assay was immunoSEQ multiplex PCR. The data hold hundreds of thousands of clones, with more than 70% observed a single time. Another study also made use of these data, one on human thymus T cells.

Material for sequencing was thymocytes. The source is a boy in the first two years of life with a congenital heart defect.

V is TRBV7-9 and J is TRBJ2-4; 7 positions match TRBD1. The CDR3 extends over 16 amino acids. The V and J ends lost 5 bases and 5 bases, in that order; junction bases with no gene match: 12. Germline CDR1 is SEHNR and CDR2 is FQNEAQ (reference sequence). This chain's CDR3 is CASSPELFGTENIQYF. CDR3 bases: TGTGCCAGCAGCCCTGAACTATTTGGGACAGAAAACATTCAGTACTTC.

The V call is TRBV21-1, the J call TRBJ2-7; TRBD2, the table's D call, lacks a check against the DNA. TRBV21-1 is a listed pseudogene. This CDR3 comprises 14 residues. Written as DNA, the CDR3 is TGTGCCAGCAGCAGCGCTAGCGGGAGTCACGAGCAGTACTTC. It encodes CASSSASGSHEQYF.

This clone occurred a few times. The chain combines TRBV4-1 with TRBJ1-4, with a weak D call TRBD1 (5 bases). Germline V gene data show CDR1 as MGHRA and CDR2 as YSYEKL. V lost 4 bases and J lost 5, with 17 bases in between. CDR3 length equals 16 residues. The CDR3 sequence is CASSRIWGARNEKLFF. The CDR3 nucleotides are TGCGCCAGCAGCCGAATCTGGGGCGCGAGAAATGAAAAACTGTTTTTT.

V gene TRBV12-5 combines with J gene TRBJ2-7; TRBD2 aligns across 10 bases. The CDR3 is made up of 16 amino acids. The germline gives CDR1 LGHNT, CDR2 FRNRAP. J gave up 5 bases and V 7 bases, and 14 bases lay outside the gene matches. CDR3 DNA sequence: TGTGCTAGTGCTGCGGAGAGGCTAGCGGGAGTCAACGAGCAGTACTTC. It is translated as CASAAERLAGVNEQYF.

The chain joins TRBV6-6 to TRBJ1-6; D gene ambiguous. Trimming removed 0 bases from V and 8 bases from J, with 14 bases in between. This CDR3 has 16 residues. Germline V gene lookup returns CDR1 MNHNY and CDR2 SVGAGI (reference sequence). For the CDR3, the DNA is TGTGCCAGCAGTTACTCGATGAGGCGGTCAGATTCACCCCTCCACTTT. Amino acid sequence: CASSYSMRRSDSPLHF.

The chain uses TRBV28 and TRBJ2-5, with 9 bases matching TRBD2. With the DNA end fitting TRBJ2-7 better, the J assignment may be wrong. Germline CDR1 is MDHEN and CDR2 is SYDVKM. This CDR3 comprises 14 residues. The CDR3 DNA reads as TGTGCCAGCAGTTTCCAGCGGGAGGTCTACGAGCAGTACTTC. It translates to CASSFQREVYEQYF.

The chain is built from TRBV6-1 and TRBJ2-1; 11 bases are a match to TRBD2. CDR3 length: 16 amino acids. The germline gives CDR1 MNHNS, CDR2 SASEGT. V lost 3 bases and J lost 5; bases outside the gene matches: 6. CDR3 protein: CASSDVTSGMHNEQFF. In DNA form, the CDR3 reads TGTGCCAGCAGTGATGTGACTAGCGGGATGCACAATGAGCAGTTCTTC.

J is TRBJ2-7 and V is TRBV5-6, with a tentative D call TRBD1 (6 bases). CDR3 length: 14 residues. The V gene lost 4 bases and the J gene lost 3 bases, with 14 bases spanning the gap. The germline V gene encodes CDR1 SGHDT and CDR2 YYEEEE. The CDR3 nucleotides are TGTGCCAGCAGCCCGACAGGCTCCATCTACGAGCAGTACTTC. Translation: CASSPTGSIYEQYF.

This chain uses TRBV19 with TRBJ1-5; D not certain. CDR3 length equals 14 residues. V was pared by 7 bases and J by 0 bases, with 10 bases between. Germline loops: CDR1 LNHDA, CDR2 SQIVND (reference sequence). CDR3 amino acids: CASKGVYSNQPQHF. In DNA form, the CDR3 reads TGTGCCAGTAAGGGAGTTTATAGCAATCAGCCCCAGCATTTT. The complete variable domain, with remaining parts taken from reference TRBV19 and TRBJ1-5, reads DGGITQSPKYLFRKEGQNVTLSCEQNLNHDAMYWYRQDPGQGLRLIYYSQIVNDFQKGDIAEGYSVSREKKESFPLTVTSAQKNPTAFYLCASKGVYSNQPQHFGDGTRLSIL.

This chain connects TRBV11-2 to TRBJ1-1; tentatively, D is TRBD1 (5 bases). Germline CDR1 is SGHAT and CDR2 is FQNNGV. The CDR3 extends over 12 amino acids. Trimming shortened V by 3 bases and J by 14 bases, and 16 bases separated the two germline ends. The DNA for the CDR3 is TGTGCCAGCAGCTTCCCTAACAGGCTGAGATTCTTT. Encoded protein: CASSFPNRLRFF.

This sequence joins TRBV7-2 and TRBJ1-6; 7 bases are a match to TRBD1. CDR1 and CDR2 (germline): SGHTA, FQGNSA. This CDR3 is built from 16 residues. V lost 4 bases, J lost 4 bases, and 7 bases stayed unmatched. CDR3 amino acids: CASSYPPGQYNSPLHF. The CDR3 nucleotides read TGTGCCAGCAGCTACCCCCCGGGACAGTATAATTCACCCCTCCACTTT.

J is TRBJ1-1 and V is TRBV25-1, with D possibly matching TRBD1 (6 bases). CDR1 is MGHDK, CDR2 SYGVNS, per germline. The CDR3 is 15 amino acids. Trimming cost V 1 base and J 0 bases, with 9 bases left between them. CDR3 nucleotides: TGTGCCAGCAGTGAATTGAAGGGGGTGAACACTGAAGCTTTCTTT. This translates into CASSELKGVNTEAFF.

This rearrangement joins TRBV7-9 to TRBJ2-3, with TRBD2 matching over 14 bases. The CDR3 contains 17 residues. The germline V gene encodes CDR1 SEHNR and CDR2 FQNEAQ (reference sequence). V lost 5 bases and J lost 1; bases outside the gene matches: 5. The CDR3 coding sequence is TGTGCCAGCAGCCCGCGGACTAGCGGGGGGCGCACAGATACGCAGTATTTT. It is translated as CASSPRTSGGRTDTQYF.

The chain carries TRBV10-3 and TRBJ2-7, with 8 positions matching TRBD2. Germline assignment: CDR1 ENHRY and CDR2 SYGVKD. The trim removed 0 bases at V and 3 bases at J, leaving 13 bases unmatched. The CDR3 is made up of 18 amino acids. The CDR3 spells CAISESSTSGAYIYEQYF. CDR3 sequence (DNA): TGTGCCATCAGTGAGTCGTCAACTAGCGGCGCTTACATCTACGAGCAGTACTTC.

This chain links TRBV4-1 with TRBJ2-7, with 7 bases matching TRBD2. The CDR3 sequence is 18 residues long. V trimming: 0 bases; J trimming: 5 bases; junction bases outside the gene matches: 16. Germline assignment: CDR1 MGHRA and CDR2 YSYEKL. The CDR3 region has the DNA TGCGCCAGCAGCCAAGAACACCATCAGCGGGACCTTCTCCACGAGCAGTACTTC. Amino acids: CASSQEHHQRDLLHEQYF.

This clone was detected a few times. The rearrangement joins TRBV6-1 to TRBJ2-7; D perhaps matches TRBD1 (6 bases). In germline, CDR1 is MNHNS, CDR2 SASEGT. CDR3 size: 14 residues. Trimming removed 7 bases at V and 2 bases at J, with 15 bases between. As DNA, the CDR3 is TGTGCCAGCACCCCAACCGGGACAACCTACGAGCAGTACTTC. It encodes CASTPTGTTYEQYF.

V and J are TRBV7-8 and TRBJ1-1; the D is unclear. The CDR3 has 17 amino acids. The ends were cut back, 4 bases at V and 0 bases at J, with 18 bases in the middle. The germline gives CDR1 SGHVS, CDR2 FQNEAQ. CDR3 sequence: CASSSQNRVRLNTEAFF. The CDR3 nucleotides are TGTGCCAGCAGCTCCCAAAATCGTGTCCGGTTGAACACTGAAGCTTTCTTT.